This T cell receptor beta chain emerged from a study of brain T cells in children with intractable seizures (dated by TCRdb to the early 2020s). At the level of the whole study: A NanoString immunology panel was first used to screen resected brain tissue from roughly 56 pediatric epilepsy surgery cases for immune gene transcripts. Among the roughly 12 selected surgery cases, pre-surgery blood was additionally sequenced for eight, leaving four cases with brain tissue only. Results the study describes overall, beyond this receptor: Because pre- and post-surgery blood were sequenced to different depths, clones absent from the pre-surgery sample may reflect undersampling. Viral specificity was inferred solely from CDR3 sequence similarity, and the HCMV serostatus of the patients was not known.

A note on this clone: Its antigen is unknown. Base qualities are not recorded, but no much larger clone differs from it by a single base.

V drops 4 bases and J drops 3 bases, leaving 19 bases in between. The CDR3 has 16 amino acids, counting the end cysteine and phenylalanine. Of all the DNA, just the CDR3 is kept, 48 bases in frame from base 1. Looking up the germline V gene (reference sequence) yields CDR1 LGHDT and CDR2 YNNKEL. The time point label on this specimen signifies: blood from clinic visit 5 months post-surgery; TSC patient then seizure free. The surgery cases showing the highest brain T cell transcript signatures were chosen for TCR beta chain sequencing of brain tissue and, when available, of blood. Patients had been treated with at least one anti-epileptic drug before surgery. The TCR-sequenced patients were children whose drug-resistant epilepsy was caused by tuberous sclerosis complex, focal cortical dysplasia, Rasmussen encephalitis or hemimegalencephaly. The Monarch genomic DNA purification kit was used to extract bulk genomic DNA from unsorted brain tissue and whole blood.

TCR beta chain sequences were generated from genomic DNA using the immunoSEQ assay. In the authors' own workflow: CDR3 sequences not starting with the conserved framework cysteine at position 104 were manually removed. To get clonality, the normalized Shannon's Diversity Index was subtracted from one, giving values from 0 (maximal diversity) to 1 (oligoclonal). Differences in the frequency of the same CDR3 between samples, such as brain versus blood, were assessed with chi-squared comparison-of-proportions tests. Public clonotypes were identified through searches of immuneACCESS, and similarity to known antiviral clonotypes was evaluated with the VDJdb browser. This is the immuneACCESS table as TCRdb keeps it, with only in-frame sequences that have V and J called. A part of the clones is gone; compared with another copy, unresolved V genes explain less than half, and the rest is unexplained. V, J and clone size are those of that table, while D and trimming were read from the DNA. Here the sample has under 400,000 clones; 93% occur a single time. The top ten clones comprise around 6% of the sample.

This TCR was sampled from a boy younger than two with tuberous sclerosis and intractable seizures. The input for sequencing was peripheral blood, taken about 5 months after surgery. The rearranged chain carries TRBV3-1 (or the pseudogene TRBV3-2) and TRBJ2-7; D gene: possibly TRBD1, on 5 matching bases. The nucleotide sequence reads as follows: TGTGCCAGCAGCCCCGGATCGGCCAGGGTGATCTACGAGCAGTACTTC. The translation is CASSPGSARVIYEQYF.